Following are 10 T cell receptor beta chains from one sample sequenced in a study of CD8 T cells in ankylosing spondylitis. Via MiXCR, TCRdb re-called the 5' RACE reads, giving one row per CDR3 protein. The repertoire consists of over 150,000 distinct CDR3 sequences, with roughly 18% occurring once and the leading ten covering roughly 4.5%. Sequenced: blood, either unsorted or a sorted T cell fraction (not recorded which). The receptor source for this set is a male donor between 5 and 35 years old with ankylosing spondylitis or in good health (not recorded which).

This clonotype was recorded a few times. The CDR3 region is CASSLQGGEEKLFF. The CDR3 DNA reads as TGTGCCAGCAGTTTACAGGGTGGAGAAGAAAAACTGTTTTTT. The chain has TRBV27 and TRBJ1-4; D might be TRBD1 (5 bases). This CDR3 comprises 14 residues. V lost 2 bases and J 8 bases, leaving 12 bases between the germline ends. The germline gives CDR1 MNHEY, CDR2 SMNVEV (reference sequence).

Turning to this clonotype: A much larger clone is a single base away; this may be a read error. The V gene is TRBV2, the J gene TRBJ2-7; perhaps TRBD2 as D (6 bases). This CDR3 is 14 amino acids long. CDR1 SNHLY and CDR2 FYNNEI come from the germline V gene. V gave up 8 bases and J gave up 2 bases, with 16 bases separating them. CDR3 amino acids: CASRGRGLPYEQYV. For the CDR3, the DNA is TGTGCCAGCCGGGGACGGGGGTTGCCCTACGAGCAGTACGTC.

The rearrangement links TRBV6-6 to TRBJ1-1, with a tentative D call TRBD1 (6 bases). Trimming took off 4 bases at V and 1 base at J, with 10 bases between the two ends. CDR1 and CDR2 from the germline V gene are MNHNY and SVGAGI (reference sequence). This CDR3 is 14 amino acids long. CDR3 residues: CASSFRGQNTEAFF. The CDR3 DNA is TGTGCCAGCAGTTTCCGGGGGCAGAACACTGAAGCTTTCTTT.

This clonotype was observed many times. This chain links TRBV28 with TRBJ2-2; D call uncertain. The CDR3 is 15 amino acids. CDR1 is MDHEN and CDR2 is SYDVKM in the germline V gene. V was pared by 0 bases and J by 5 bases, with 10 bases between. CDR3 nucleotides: TGTGCCAGCAGTTTATGGAGTACGGATACCGGGGAGCTGTTTTTT. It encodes CASSLWSTDTGELFF.

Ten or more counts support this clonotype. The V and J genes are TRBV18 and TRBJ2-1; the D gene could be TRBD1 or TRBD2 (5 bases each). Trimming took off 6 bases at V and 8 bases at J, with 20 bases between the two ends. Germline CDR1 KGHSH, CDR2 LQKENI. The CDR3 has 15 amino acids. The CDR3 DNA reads TGTGCCAGCTCCCCCTCCGGGACCGCCGGAGATGAGCAGTTCTTC. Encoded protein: CASSPSGTAGDEQFF.

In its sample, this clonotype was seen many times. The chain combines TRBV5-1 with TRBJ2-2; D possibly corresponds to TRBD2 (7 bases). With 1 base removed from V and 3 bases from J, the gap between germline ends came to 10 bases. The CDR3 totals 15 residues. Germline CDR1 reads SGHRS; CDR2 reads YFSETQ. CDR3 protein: CASSLPGGYTGELFF. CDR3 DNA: TGCGCCAGCAGCTTGCCGGGGGGCTACACCGGGGAGCTGTTTTTT.

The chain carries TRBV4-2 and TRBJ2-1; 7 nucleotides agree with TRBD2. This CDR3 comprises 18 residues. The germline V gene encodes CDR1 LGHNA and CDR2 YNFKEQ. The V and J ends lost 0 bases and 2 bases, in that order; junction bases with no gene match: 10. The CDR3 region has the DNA TGTGCCAGCAGCCAAGAGGTTAGGAGCGGGAAGGCCTACAATGAGCAGTTCTTC. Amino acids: CASSQEVRSGKAYNEQFF.

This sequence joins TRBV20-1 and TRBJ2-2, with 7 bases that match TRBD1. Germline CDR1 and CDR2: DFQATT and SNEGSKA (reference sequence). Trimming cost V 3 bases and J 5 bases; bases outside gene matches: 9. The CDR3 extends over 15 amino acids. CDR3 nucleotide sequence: TGCAGTGCTAGTATCCGGGACAGCCCAACCGGGGAGCTGTTTTTT. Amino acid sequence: CSASIRDSPTGELFF.

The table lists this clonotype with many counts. The CDR3 region has the DNA TGCAGCGCAGATTCTACAGGGAACACTGAAGCTTTCTTT. This sequence encodes CSADSTGNTEAFF. The chain is built from TRBV29-1 and TRBJ1-1; D might be TRBD1 (5 bases). V lost 7 bases, J lost 1 base, and 13 bases lay in between. Per germline, CDR1 SQVTM and CDR2 ANQGSEA. The CDR3 is 13 residues long.

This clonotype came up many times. The CDR3 DNA is TGCAGTGCTAGACAAGACCTAGCGGGAGGATTCTACGAGCAGTACTTC. Translating it yields CSARQDLAGGFYEQYF. This chain connects TRBV20-1 to TRBJ2-7; TRBD2 matches at 11 bases. The germline gives CDR1 DFQATT, CDR2 SNEGSKA (reference sequence). J lost 3 bases, V lost 2 bases, and 9 bases had no gene match. The length of the CDR3 is 16 residues.